Listed below are T cell receptor beta chains from one sample, sequenced in a study of cytomegalovirus exposure and HLA in healthy donors. TCRdb keeps only in-frame clones here, not all; method: immunoSEQ multiplex PCR. The sample consists of more than 85,000 clones, around 76% of them appearing once. The sample was PBMCs. The source of these receptors is a man aged 25 to 40 in good health and CMV-seropositive. CDR3s include the opening cysteine and the closing phenylalanine or tryptophan.

J | length | V | CDR3
TRBJ2-1 | 14 | TRBV29-1 | CSVPKKGGYNEQFF
TRBJ2-5 | 17 | TRBV5-1 | CASRTGTSGGAGETQYF
TRBJ2-7 | 16 | TRBV7-2 | CASSLGNDRGYYEQYF
TRBJ2-3 | 15 | TRBV7-9 | CASSGSGGASDTQYF
TRBJ1-3 | 13 | TRBV7-8 | CASSLVGGNTIYF
TRBJ1-5 | 16 | TRBV4-2 | CASSQETRGQGQPQHF
TRBJ2-7 | 14 | TRBV6-1 | CASSSTRLGDEQYF
TRBJ1-1 | 13 | TRBV11-3 | CASSLDRLTEAFF
TRBJ2-7 | 16 | TRBV7-6 | CASSVGPGQSSYEQYF
TRBJ2-4 | 14 | TRBV19 | CATTNRGDKNIQYF